This T cell receptor beta chain was sequenced in a study of shared clonotypes between healthy human individuals. Study conclusions and caveats: For naive CD4 cells, approximately 4.8% of clonotypes were shared across four donors.

Some 30,000 T cell genomes (roughly 0.2 ug DNA) went into each sorted-subset replicate. Sequenced by immunoSEQ multiplex PCR; TCRdb stores in-frame clones only, minus some. Of over a million clones in the sample, around three quarters were seen once. CDR3 size: 14 residues. Germline V CDR1 and CDR2: SGHTA, FQGNSA. Germline trimming cut 4 bases from V and 5 bases from J; bases unmatched to any gene: 5. In regard to this clone: The antigen remains undetermined.

The J gene is TRBJ2-5, the V gene TRBV7-2; 9 bases are a match to TRBD2. Sequencing was performed on memory CD4+ T cells from PBMCs. Subset noted: CD45RA-negative fraction. The receptor comes from a man aged 18 to 29 in good health. Some clones in this sample may be carry-over from other donors' samples. The CDR3 region has the DNA TGTGCCAGCAGCTACATAGCGGGAGCCGAGACCCAGTACTTC. It encodes CASSYIAGAETQYF.